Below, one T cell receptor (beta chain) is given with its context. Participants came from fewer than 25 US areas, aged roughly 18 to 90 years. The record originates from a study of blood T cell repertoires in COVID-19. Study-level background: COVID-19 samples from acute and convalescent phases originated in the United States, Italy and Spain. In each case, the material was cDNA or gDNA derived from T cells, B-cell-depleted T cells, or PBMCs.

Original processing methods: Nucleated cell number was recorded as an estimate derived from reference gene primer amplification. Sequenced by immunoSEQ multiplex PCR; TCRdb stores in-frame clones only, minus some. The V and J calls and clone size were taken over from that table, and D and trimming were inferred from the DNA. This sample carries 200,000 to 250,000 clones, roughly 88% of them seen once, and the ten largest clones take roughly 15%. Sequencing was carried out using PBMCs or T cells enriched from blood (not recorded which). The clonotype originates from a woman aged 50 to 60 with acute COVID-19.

The chain's CDR3 is CASSLLPAASGSYEQYF. Written as DNA, the CDR3 is TGTGCCAGCAGCCTCCTACCGGCCGCTAGCGGGAGCTACGAGCAGTACTTC. The chain carries TRBV3-1 (or the pseudogene TRBV3-2) and TRBJ2-7; 10 positions match TRBD2. Germline V lookup: CDR1 LGHDT, CDR2 YNNKEL (reference sequence). With 4 bases clipped from V and 3 bases from J, the junction kept 12 bases outside the gene matches. The CDR3 extends over 17 amino acids.